The sequence of this T cell receptor (beta chain) was determined in a study of human T cells and chemical hapten exposure. In the original workflow: Sampled TCR counts reached a median of around 100,000 per sample, with values ranging from about 20,000 to 700,000. TCRdb redid the calling of the RACE reads with MiXCR, one entry per CDR3 protein. TCRdb's processing, not the authors' own work, is the source of the V and J calls. The sample holds approximately 97,000 distinct CDR3 sequences, roughly a quarter seen once. Points from the study as a whole: Higher patch test scores went with higher counts of PT1 expanded TCRs.

The CDR3 runs to 14 residues. Germline lookup yields CDR1 MNHNS and CDR2 SASEGT. The J segment lost 1 base and the V segment lost 6 bases, leaving 6 bases of the junction unmatched. As to time point: patch test 3, about 24 weeks after DPC sensitization. The treatment denotes: therapeutic diphenylcyclopropenone sensitization with weekly scalp DPC. This clonotype was counted a few times. The target antigen is unknown. The gene calls are TRBV6-1 and TRBJ2-7; 7 nucleotides align to TRBD1. This TCR was sampled from a man aged 35-49 years with alopecia areata. Some clones in this sample may be carry-over from other donors' samples. The sample in question was whole blood, obtained in connection with sensitization to the hapten diphenylcyclopropenone (DPC). DNA of the CDR3: TGTGCCAGCAGAGGCGAGACAGGGTCCTACGAGCAGTACTTC. Protein sequence: CASRGETGSYEQYF.